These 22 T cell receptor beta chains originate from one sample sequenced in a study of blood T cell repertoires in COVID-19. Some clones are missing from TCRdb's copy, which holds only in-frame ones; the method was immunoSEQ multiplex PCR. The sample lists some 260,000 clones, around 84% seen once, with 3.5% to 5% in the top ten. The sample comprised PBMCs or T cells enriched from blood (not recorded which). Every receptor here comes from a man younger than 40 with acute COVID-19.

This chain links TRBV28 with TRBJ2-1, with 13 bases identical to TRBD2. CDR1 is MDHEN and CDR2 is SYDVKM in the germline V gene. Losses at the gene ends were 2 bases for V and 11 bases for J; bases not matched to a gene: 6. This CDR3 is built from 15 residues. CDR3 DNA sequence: TGTGCCAGCAGTTTACTCGGGACTAGCGGGACCCAGCAGTTCTTC. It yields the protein CASSLLGTSGTQQFF.

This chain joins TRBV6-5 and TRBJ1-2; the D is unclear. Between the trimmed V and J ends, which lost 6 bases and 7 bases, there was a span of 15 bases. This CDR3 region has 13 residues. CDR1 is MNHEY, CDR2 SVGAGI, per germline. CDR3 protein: CASRLGDASGYTF. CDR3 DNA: TGTGCCAGCAGGTTGGGAGACGCTTCTGGCTACACCTTC.

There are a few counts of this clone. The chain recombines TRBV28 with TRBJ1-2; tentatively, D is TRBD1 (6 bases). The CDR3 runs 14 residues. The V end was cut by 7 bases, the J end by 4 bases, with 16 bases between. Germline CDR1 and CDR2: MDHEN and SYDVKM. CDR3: CASKQGGESYGYTF. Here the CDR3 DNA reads TGTGCCAGCAAACAGGGAGGGGAAAGCTATGGCTACACCTTC.

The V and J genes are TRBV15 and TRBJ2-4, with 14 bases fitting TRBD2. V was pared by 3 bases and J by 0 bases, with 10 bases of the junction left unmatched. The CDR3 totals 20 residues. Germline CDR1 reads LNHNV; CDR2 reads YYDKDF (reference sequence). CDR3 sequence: CATSSPGGLAGVGAKNIQYF. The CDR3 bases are TGTGCCACCAGCAGCCCAGGGGGACTAGCGGGAGTAGGAGCCAAAAACATTCAGTACTTC.

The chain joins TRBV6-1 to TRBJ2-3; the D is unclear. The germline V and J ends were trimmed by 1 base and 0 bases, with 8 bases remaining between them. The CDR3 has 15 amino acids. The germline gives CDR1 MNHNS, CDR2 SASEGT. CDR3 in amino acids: CASSEGVTSTDTQYF. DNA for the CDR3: TGTGCCAGCAGTGAAGGGGTGACTAGCACAGATACGCAGTATTTT.

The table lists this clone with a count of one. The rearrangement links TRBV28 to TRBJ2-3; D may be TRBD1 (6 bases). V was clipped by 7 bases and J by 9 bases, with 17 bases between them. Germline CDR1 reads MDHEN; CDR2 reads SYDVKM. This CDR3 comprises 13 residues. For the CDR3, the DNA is TGTGCCAGCACCTACAGGGCTTTTAACACGCAGTATTTT. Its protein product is CASTYRAFNTQYF.

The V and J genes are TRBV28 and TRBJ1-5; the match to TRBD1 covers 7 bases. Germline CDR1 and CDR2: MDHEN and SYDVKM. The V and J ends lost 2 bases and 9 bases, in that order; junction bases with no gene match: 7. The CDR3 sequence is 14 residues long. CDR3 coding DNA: TGTGCCAGCAGTTTAAGACAGGGCCCGGCGCCCCAGCATTTT. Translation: CASSLRQGPAPQHF.

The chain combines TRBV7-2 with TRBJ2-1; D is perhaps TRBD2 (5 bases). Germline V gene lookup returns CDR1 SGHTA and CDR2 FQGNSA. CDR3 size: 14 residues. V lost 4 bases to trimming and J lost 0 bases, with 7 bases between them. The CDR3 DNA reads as TGTGCCAGCAGCTCGGGGTTCTCCTACAATGAGCAGTTCTTC. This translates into CASSSGFSYNEQFF. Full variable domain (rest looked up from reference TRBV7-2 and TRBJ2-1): GAGVSQSPSNKVTEKGKDVELRCDPISGHTALYWYRQSLGQGLEFLIYFQGNSAPDKSGLPSDRFSAERTGGSVSTLTIQRTQQEDSAVYLCASSSGFSYNEQFFGPGTRLTVL.

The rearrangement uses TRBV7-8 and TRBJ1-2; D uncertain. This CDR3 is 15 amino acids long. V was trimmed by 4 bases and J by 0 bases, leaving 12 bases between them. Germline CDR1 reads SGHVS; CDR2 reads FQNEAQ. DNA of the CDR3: TGTGCCAGCAGCTCTAGCCTCGCAGCTAACTATGGCTACACCTTC. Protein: CASSSSLAANYGYTF.

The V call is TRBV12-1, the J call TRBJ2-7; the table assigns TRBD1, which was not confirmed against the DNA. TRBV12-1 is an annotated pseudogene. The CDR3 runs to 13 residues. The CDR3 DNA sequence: TGTGCCAGCAGCTCTTCCAGGGGCTACGAGCAGTACGTC. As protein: CASSSSRGYEQYV.

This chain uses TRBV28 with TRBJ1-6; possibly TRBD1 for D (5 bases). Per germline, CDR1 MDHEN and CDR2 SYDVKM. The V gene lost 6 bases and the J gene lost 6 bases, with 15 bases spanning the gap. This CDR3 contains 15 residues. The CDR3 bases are TGTGCCAGCAGACTGCCGGGACTCACTAATTCACCCCTCCACTTT. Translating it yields CASRLPGLTNSPLHF.

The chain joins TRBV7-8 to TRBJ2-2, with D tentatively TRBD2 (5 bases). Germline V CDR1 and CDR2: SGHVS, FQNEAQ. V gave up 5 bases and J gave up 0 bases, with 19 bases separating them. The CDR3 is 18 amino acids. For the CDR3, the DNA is TGTGCCAGCAGCCCTCTCGGCAAAGCGGCCGCGAACACCGGGGAGCTGTTTTTT. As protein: CASSPLGKAAANTGELFF.

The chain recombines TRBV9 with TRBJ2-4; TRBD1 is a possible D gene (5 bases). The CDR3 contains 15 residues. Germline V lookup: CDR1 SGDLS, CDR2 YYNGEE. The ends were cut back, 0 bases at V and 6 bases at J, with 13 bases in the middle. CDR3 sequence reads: CASSVDEGAGNIQYF. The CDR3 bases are TGTGCCAGCAGCGTAGATGAAGGGGCAGGAAACATTCAGTACTTC.

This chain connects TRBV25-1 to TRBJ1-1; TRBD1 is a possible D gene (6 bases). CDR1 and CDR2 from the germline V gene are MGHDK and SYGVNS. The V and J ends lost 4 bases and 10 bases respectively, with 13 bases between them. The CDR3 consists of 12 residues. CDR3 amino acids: CASSGVRGPAFF. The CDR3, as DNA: TGTGCCAGCAGTGGGGTCAGGGGTCCAGCTTTCTTT. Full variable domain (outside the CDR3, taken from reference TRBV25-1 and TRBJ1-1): EADIYQTPRYLVIGTGKKITLECSQTMGHDKMYWYQQDPGMELHLIHYSYGVNSTEKGDLSSESTVSRIRTEHFPLTLESARPSHTSQYLCASSGVRGPAFFGQGTRLTVV.

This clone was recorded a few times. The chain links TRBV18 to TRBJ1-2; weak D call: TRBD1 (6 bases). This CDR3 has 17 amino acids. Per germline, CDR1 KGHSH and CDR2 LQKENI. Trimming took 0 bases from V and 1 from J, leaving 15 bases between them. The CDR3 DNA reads TGTGCCAGCTCACCACCGGCCAGGGGATGGGATAACTATGGCTACACCTTC. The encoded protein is CASSPPARGWDNYGYTF.

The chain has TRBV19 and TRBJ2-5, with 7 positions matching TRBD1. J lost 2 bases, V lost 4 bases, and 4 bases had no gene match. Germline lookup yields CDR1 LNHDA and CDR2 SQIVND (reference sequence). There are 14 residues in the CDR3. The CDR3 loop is CASSTRTGQETQYF. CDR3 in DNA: TGTGCCAGTAGTACTCGGACAGGACAAGAGACCCAGTACTTC.

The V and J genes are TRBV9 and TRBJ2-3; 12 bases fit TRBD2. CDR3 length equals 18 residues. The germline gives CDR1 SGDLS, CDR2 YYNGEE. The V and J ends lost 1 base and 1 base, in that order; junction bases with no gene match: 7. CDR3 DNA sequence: TGTGCCAGCAGCGTACTAGCGGGAGGGCTTTCGGGCACAGATACGCAGTATTTT. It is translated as CASSVLAGGLSGTDTQYF.

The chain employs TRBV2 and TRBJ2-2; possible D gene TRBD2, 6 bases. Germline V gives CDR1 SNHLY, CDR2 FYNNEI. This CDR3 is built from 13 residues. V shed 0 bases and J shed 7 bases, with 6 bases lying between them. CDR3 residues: CASSEAGGGELFF. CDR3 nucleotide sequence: TGTGCCAGCAGTGAAGCGGGGGGCGGGGAGCTGTTTTTT. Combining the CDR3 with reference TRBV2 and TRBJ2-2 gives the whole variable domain EPEVTQTPSHQVTQMGQEVILRCVPISNHLYFYWYRQILGQKVEFLVSFYNNEISEKSEIFDDQFSVERPDGSNFTLKIRSTKLEDSAMYFCASSEAGGGELFFGEGSRLTVL.

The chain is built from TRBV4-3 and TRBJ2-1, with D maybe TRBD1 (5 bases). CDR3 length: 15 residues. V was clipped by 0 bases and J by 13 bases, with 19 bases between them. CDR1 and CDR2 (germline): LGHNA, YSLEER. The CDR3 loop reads CASSQDWGLFKDQFF. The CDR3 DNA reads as TGCGCCAGCAGCCAAGATTGGGGCCTGTTCAAGGATCAGTTCTTC.

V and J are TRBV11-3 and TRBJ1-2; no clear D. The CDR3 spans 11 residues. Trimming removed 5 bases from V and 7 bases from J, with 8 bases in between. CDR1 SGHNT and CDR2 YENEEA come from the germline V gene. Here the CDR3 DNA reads TGTGCCAGCAGCCTGGGAGGTGGCTACACCTTC. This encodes CASSLGGGYTF.

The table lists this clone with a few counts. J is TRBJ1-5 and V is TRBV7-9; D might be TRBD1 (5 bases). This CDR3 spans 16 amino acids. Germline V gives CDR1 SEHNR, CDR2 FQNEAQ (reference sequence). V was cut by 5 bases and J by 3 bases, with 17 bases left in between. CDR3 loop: CASSPLGRAPNQPQHF. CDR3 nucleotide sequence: TGTGCCAGCAGCCCCCTGGGCAGGGCCCCCAATCAGCCCCAGCATTTT. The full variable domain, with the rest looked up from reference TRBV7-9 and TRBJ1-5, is DTGVSQNPRHKITKRGQNVTFRCDPISEHNRLYWYRQTLGQGPEFLTYFQNEAQLEKSRLLSDRFSAERPKGSFSTLEIQRTEQGDSAMYLCASSPLGRAPNQPQHFGDGTRLSIL.

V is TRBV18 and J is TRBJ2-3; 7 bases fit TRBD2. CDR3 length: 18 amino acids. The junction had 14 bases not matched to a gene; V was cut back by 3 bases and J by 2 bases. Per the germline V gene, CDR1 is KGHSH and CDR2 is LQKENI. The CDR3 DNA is TGTGCCAGCTCACCGCAAGTGACAGCTAGCGGAAACACAGATACGCAGTATTTT. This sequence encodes CASSPQVTASGNTDTQYF.